This record concerns one T cell receptor (beta chain) sequence. Its antigen is still unknown. The record has no base qualities; no much larger clone is one base away. CDR1 and CDR2, looked up from the germline V gene, are MNHNS and SASEGT. From its cysteine to its phenylalanine, the CDR3 spans 15 amino acids. The CDR3 DNA has 45 bases and is translated from base 1. The V end gives up 7 bases and the J end 1 base, leaving 9 bases in the junction not matched to a gene. This sample was taken from a study of cytomegalovirus exposure and HLA in healthy donors (TCRdb year 2017). With respect to the entire study: An earlier analysis of roughly 500 of the donors reported 276 Gb of sequence data and 117 million unique TCR beta sequences obtained from about 170 million T cells. Among around 400 genotyped donors of the cohort, an average of around 250,000 unique TCR beta nucleotide sequences was sequenced per donor, of which about 18% were non-productive. A later analysis re-analyzed previously published TCR beta repertoires from about 600 donors and added high-resolution HLA genotyping to study TCR occurrence patterns. Typing coverage differed by locus: A, B, C, DRB1 and DQB1 were typed in roughly 629-630 donors, DQA1 in 500 to 550, DPA1 in around 610, and DPB1 in roughly 450. In an earlier analysis of several hundred of the donors, high-throughput TCR beta sequencing was used to judge whether each TCR beta V gene segment behaved as functional or pseudogenic. The genetic ancestry cluster associated with self-reported Caucasian donors included over 65% of the 398 genotyped donors. Rather than drawing on any new phenotypic data, the later analysis identified candidate immune exposures from TCR beta sequences and the way those sequences occurred across donors. An early release covering about 600 HLA-typed donors comprised 250 to 350 gigabases of sequencing data and 65 million to 100 million unique TCR sequences. Besides the first cohort of hundreds of subjects, a separate validation cohort made up of over a hundred different subjects was used. Roughly five DR-DQ haplotypes were handled as single units for association and clustering, since linkage in the cohort was strong. Alongside the repertoire data, information on donor age, sex, ethnicity and CMV serostatus was compiled. A later genetic analysis took genome-wide SNP genotypes for about 55% of the 666 donors and used that subset as a discovery cohort. The study used immunosequencing to profile the T cell repertoires of 666 subjects and linked those repertoires to cytomegalovirus serostatus. The study combined high-throughput TCR immunosequencing, statistical association of individual TCRs with disease status, and machine learning to predict cytomegalovirus infection status. The study aimed to test whether cataloging public T cell receptors could reveal signatures of past pathogen exposure. All discovery cohort repertoires had been generated using a single sequencing platform. HLA typing covered class I and class II loci at four-digit resolution. Study-wide conclusions, independent of this receptor: V-gene and J-gene trimming of TCR beta chains was associated with a missense DCLRE1C variant in a later genetic analysis, and the association was replicated in an independent cohort. According to the authors, the approach could potentially be generalized to other disease states and immunological phenotypes. While some public TCRs were present in many individuals, most TCR sequences turned up only very rarely across donors. According to a later analysis, TCR association rates differed among HLA loci, with DRB1 alleles showing the most associated TCRs and HLA-C alleles showing the fewest. A further reported finding was that TCR beta sequences accurately predicted the HLA-A and HLA-B alleles for most subjects in the first cohort. The 87-base-pair reads could not distinguish some IMGT-functional V segments, including TRBV6-2 and TRBV6-3, so those segments were excluded. Correlated functional status among segregating V segments might be attributable to linkage disequilibrium, but an unknown experimental factor could not be ruled out. Roughly uniform sequencing depth across donors was assumed in presence/absence analyses, although this assumption may not hold. In this cohort, only TCR beta chains were sequenced, and detectable features were limited by the absence of alpha or paired-chain data. Several of the top co-occurrence clusters appeared to be linked to parvovirus B19, influenza, CMV and Epstein-Barr virus, according to a later analysis. Compared with equally common non-associated chains, HLA-associated TCR beta chains in a later analysis were more clonally expanded and had lower generation probabilities. Compared with the roughly 670-donor mean, donors in an Asian-associated ancestry cluster had fewer N-insertions in productive TCRs, according to a later genetic analysis. A later analysis associated some 17,000 TCR beta sequences with specific HLA alleles at a false discovery rate of 0.05. Broadly in line with IMGT annotations, most TCR beta V segments showed up in productive rearrangements about 90% or about 30% of the time in an earlier analysis of 450 to 750 of the donors. A total of fewer than 200 TCR beta chains were listed by the study as associated with cytomegalovirus. Approximately 18 rarely observed V segments, including chromosome 9 orphons, were excluded from the earlier analysis of several hundred of the donors because counts were too low. When HLA alleles, especially DR and DQ, strongly co-occurred, TCR associations were difficult to assign to individual alleles. The only immune exposure information available for the cohort was CMV serostatus. A later analysis found that most CMV-associated TCR beta chains appeared HLA-restricted, with HLA associations seemingly driven largely by CMV exposure. The classifier was reported to diagnose cytomegalovirus status with high specificity and sensitivity in both the original and validation cohorts. A cluster of highly shared sequence variants was judged likely to represent a technical artifact of the sequencing pipeline. A few of the identified cytomegalovirus-associated TCR beta chains were confirmed in vitro to be specific for cytomegalovirus antigens. Because some donors lacked HLA typing at each locus, the association tests relied only on the typed subset.

The cohort consisted of some 730 healthy bone marrow donors. All cohort members were sampled while nominally healthy, although unrecorded immune exposures were likely present. The donor tested CMV seronegative, placing the donor among the 350 or so seronegative members of the cohort. A peripheral blood sample was collected from each donor, and TCR beta sequencing was performed on peripheral blood mononuclear cells. The Qiagen DNeasy Blood Extraction Kit was used to extract genomic DNA from the blood cell samples. Receptor libraries were prepared by the immunoSEQ multiplex PCR assay. A mixture of 60 forward primers for TCR Vbeta segments and 13 reverse primers for TCR Jbeta segments was used in the multiplex PCR. A multiplex PCR assay on genomic DNA amplified the CDR3 region of rearranged TCR beta genes. The amplified TCR beta libraries were sequenced on the Illumina HiSeq System as 87-base-pair reads. Regarding the original processing steps: Across the roughly 640 repertoires, a later analysis counted approximately 75 million unique TCR beta chains, roughly 11 million of which were shared by at least two donors. Raw reads were error-corrected and collapsed into unique sequences by a nearest-neighbor algorithm in which closely related sequences were merged to remove PCR and sequencing errors. To assign V, D and J gene segments, CDR3 sequences were aligned to IMGT reference sequences. Each retained sequence needed at least a six-nucleotide match to both a V gene segment and a J gene segment. Rearrangements were called productive when the CDR3 lacked stop codons and stayed in frame with V and J; all others were non-productive. Following IMGT convention, CDR3 was defined as the stretch from the second conserved V-encoded cysteine up to the conserved J-encoded phenylalanine. The earlier analysis of roughly 590 of the donors excluded any sequence lacking an unambiguous match to a single V gene segment. In an earlier analysis of some 590 of the donors, a V segment was called functional when productive rearrangements were above 56.7%, and segregating when the standard deviation between donors exceeded 5%. A statistical classification framework was built for diagnosing cytomegalovirus status from the catalog of TCR beta chain sequences. In a later analysis, TCR nucleotide sequences were compared against IMGT/GENE-DB human TR gene sequences so that V and J genes could be assigned. In a later analysis, CDR3 sequences and most-parsimonious VDJ recombination scenarios were assigned using the TCRdist pipeline. A later analysis defined each TCR beta chain by its CDR3 amino acid sequence plus V-gene family, and excluded reads lacking a unique V-gene family. A later analysis removed nearly 600 highly shared, low-generation-probability nucleotide sequences to deal with suspected cross-contamination and a sequencing artifact. A later analysis calculated a clonal expansion index for each public chain from normalized within-repertoire ranks of inferred template counts. In a later analysis, generation probabilities were computed with a VDJ recombination model fitted to out-of-frame rearrangements, and the resulting probabilities were checked against IGoR. In a later analysis, hypergeometric tests were used to score TCR-TCR, TCR-HLA and TCR-CMV co-occurrence, with a repertoire-size bias correction applied to TCR pairs. False discovery rates were estimated in a later analysis by permuting HLA or CMV assignments 20 times. In a later analysis, co-occurring TCRs were grouped with DBSCAN, and TCRdist sequence similarity was added when clustering was performed within HLA-allele-positive subsets. For co-occurrence clustering, repertoires with fewer than 30,000 or more than 120,000 public chains were excluded, along with roughly 5 repertoires with anomalous nucleotide sharing. The table comes from immuneACCESS by way of TCRdb, which keeps in-frame sequences with V and J called. Part of the clones is missing from these tables; in studies checked, under half for an unresolved V gene and the rest for unknown reasons. From that table come the V and J calls and clone size; the DNA was used to work out D and trimming. The sample table records hundreds of thousands of clones; around four fifths of these occur just once. The top ten clonotypes cover approximately 0.62% of the sample.

The sequencing input was PBMCs. The chain links TRBV6-1 with TRBJ2-7, with 8 bases matching TRBD1. This sequence originates from a woman between 40 and 55 years old in good health and CMV-seronegative. The CDR3 protein sequence reads: CASTPTGTGSYEQYF. The bases read TGTGCCAGCACTCCCACCGGGACAGGTTCCTACGAGCAGTACTTC.